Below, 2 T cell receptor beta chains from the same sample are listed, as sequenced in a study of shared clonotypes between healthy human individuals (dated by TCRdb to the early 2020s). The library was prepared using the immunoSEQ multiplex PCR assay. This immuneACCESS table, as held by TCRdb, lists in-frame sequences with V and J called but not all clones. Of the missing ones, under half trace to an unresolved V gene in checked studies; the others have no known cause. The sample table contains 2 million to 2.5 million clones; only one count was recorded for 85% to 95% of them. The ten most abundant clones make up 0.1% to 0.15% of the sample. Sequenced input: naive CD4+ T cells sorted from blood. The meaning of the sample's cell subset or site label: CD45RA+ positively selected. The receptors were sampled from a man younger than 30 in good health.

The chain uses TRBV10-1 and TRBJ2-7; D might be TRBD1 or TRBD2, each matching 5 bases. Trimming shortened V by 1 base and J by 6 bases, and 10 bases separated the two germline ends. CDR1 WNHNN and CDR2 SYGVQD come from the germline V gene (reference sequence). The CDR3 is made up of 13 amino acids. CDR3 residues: CASSEWAGSEQYF. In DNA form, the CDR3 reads TGCGCCAGCAGTGAGTGGGCAGGGAGCGAGCAGTACTTC.

Here the CDR3 DNA reads TGCGCCAGCAGCCCTCGGCCAGGGGGAATAGGTGAGCAGTTCTTC. Amino acids: CASSPRPGGIGEQFF. The gene calls are TRBV4-1 and TRBJ2-1, with 7 nucleotides matching TRBD1. CDR1 and CDR2 from the germline V gene are MGHRA and YSYEKL. Trimming at V came to 4 bases and at J to 9 bases, leaving 12 bases not matched to a gene. There are 15 residues in the CDR3.